The 10 T cell receptor beta chains presented below share a single source sample, sequenced in a study of cytomegalovirus exposure and HLA in healthy donors. PCR used 60 Vbeta primers and 13 Jbeta primers. Profiling relied on immunoSEQ multiplex PCR, and the TCRdb table lists in-frame clones only, not all of them. This table holds about 92,000 clones, under 85% found once. The sequenced material came from PBMCs. The receptors were gathered from a man between 50 and 59 years old in good health and CMV-seropositive.

This chain uses TRBV6-1 with TRBJ1-1; unclear D gene. There are 14 residues in the CDR3. CDR1 and CDR2 (germline): MNHNS, SASEGT. V was shortened by 7 bases and J by 5 bases, with 17 bases between the two germline ends. CDR3 sequence: CASNLITLGTEAFF. In DNA, the CDR3 is TGTGCCAGCAACCTTATAACCCTAGGTACTGAAGCTTTCTTT.

This chain joins TRBV7-2 and TRBJ2-5, with TRBD1 matching 9 bases. This CDR3 comprises 13 residues. V lost 5 bases to trimming and J lost 5 bases; unmatched junction nucleotides: 3. Looked up from germline, CDR1 is SGHTA and CDR2 is FQGNSA. CDR3 nucleotides: TGTGCCAGCAGCCGACAGGGGGGGGAGACCCAGTACTTC. Amino acids: CASSRQGGETQYF.

This clone qualifies as medium-sized (0.01 to 0.1%). CDR3 loop: CASTPTGTYEQYF. In DNA, the CDR3 is TGTGCCAGCACCCCAACAGGGACGTACGAGCAGTACTTC. V usage is TRBV5-6 and J usage is TRBJ2-7; a possible D gene is TRBD1 (6 bases). CDR3 length: 13 amino acids. V was clipped by 6 bases and J by 4 bases, with 14 bases between them. Germline loops: CDR1 SGHDT, CDR2 YYEEEE. Using reference TRBV5-6 and TRBJ2-7 for the parts outside the CDR3, the full variable domain is DAGVTQSPTHLIKTRGQQVTLRCSPKSGHDTVSWYQQALGQGPQFIFQYYEEEERQRGNFPDRFSGHQFPNYSSELNVNALLLGDSALYLCASTPTGTYEQYFGPGTRLTVT.

The chain recombines TRBV6-1 with TRBJ2-7, with TRBD1 identical over 7 bases. V dropped 4 bases and J dropped 0; count of bases not matched to a gene: 3. CDR3 length: 14 residues. The germline gives CDR1 MNHNS, CDR2 SASEGT. The CDR3 nucleotides read TGTGCCAGCAGTGCCACAGGGGCCTCCTACGAGCAGTACTTC. Amino acids: CASSATGASYEQYF.

The V call is TRBV9, the J call TRBJ2-5; D is possibly TRBD2 (6 bases). The CDR3 sequence is 16 residues long. With 3 bases removed from V and 5 bases from J, the gap between germline ends came to 20 bases. From germline, CDR1 is SGDLS and CDR2 YYNGEE. The DNA of the CDR3 is TGTGCCAGCAGCGCGAGGTGGGGGGTGGGGCGGGAGACCCAGTACTTC. Amino acids: CASSARWGVGRETQYF.

The chain carries TRBV18 and TRBJ2-2; TRBD2 matches at 9 bases. After removal of 0 bases from V and 3 bases from J, the junction contained 5 bases not matched to a gene. The germline V gene has CDR1 KGHSH and CDR2 LQKENI. The CDR3 covers 17 residues. CDR3 amino acids: CASSPPSSGVYTGELFF. The CDR3 region has the DNA TGTGCCAGCTCACCACCTTCTAGCGGGGTATACACCGGGGAGCTGTTTTTT.

The rearrangement uses TRBV27 and TRBJ2-2, with 11 bases fitting TRBD2. V gave up 2 bases and J gave up 8 bases; unmatched junction bases: 7. Germline V gene lookup returns CDR1 MNHEY and CDR2 SMNVEV (reference sequence). This CDR3 comprises 16 residues. Here the CDR3 reads CASSLLAGGLKGELFF. For the CDR3, the DNA is TGTGCCAGCAGTTTACTAGCGGGGGGCTTGAAGGGGGAGCTGTTTTTT.

The chain employs TRBV5-4 and TRBJ2-2, with 7 bases that match TRBD1. The V segment lost 3 bases and the J segment 6 bases; nucleotides outside the gene matches: 8. Germline CDR1 SGHNT, CDR2 YYREEE (reference sequence). The CDR3 loop spans 15 amino acids. The CDR3 coding sequence is TGTGCCAGCAGCTCCCCAGGGGGAAAGGCCGGGGAGCTGTTTTTT. This sequence encodes CASSSPGGKAGELFF.

The chain employs TRBV6-1 and TRBJ1-3; D not resolved. The CDR3 sequence is 15 residues long. Per the germline V gene, CDR1 is MNHNS and CDR2 is SASEGT. Trimming removed 3 bases from V and 4 bases from J, with 13 bases in between. CDR3 in DNA: TGTGCCAGCAGTGATCGTCTAATCTCAGGAAACACCATATATTTT. Its protein is CASSDRLISGNTIYF.

The rearrangement joins TRBV7-9 to TRBJ1-1, with unresolved D. V gave up 7 bases and J gave up 10 bases, with 22 bases separating them. The CDR3 has 14 residues. Germline CDR1 and CDR2: SEHNR and FQNEAQ (reference sequence). The CDR3 DNA is TGTGCCAGCACCAGACCCGAGGTCACACGCGGAGCTTTCTTT. Translated: CASTRPEVTRGAFF.